This TCR beta chain originates from a study of blood T cell repertoires in COVID-19. Across the study: From T cells, B-cell-depleted T cells, or PBMCs came the material, which was cDNA or gDNA.

Measured with immunoSEQ multiplex PCR; TCRdb has only the in-frame clones, and not every one. The sample holds a few hundred thousand clones, roughly nine tenths seen once. The CDR3 has 16 residues. Germline V gives CDR1 SGHVS, CDR2 FQNEAQ. The trim removed 0 bases at V and 0 bases at J, leaving 5 bases unmatched. This clonotype was obtained from a man aged 18 to 30 with active or convalescent COVID-19. What was sequenced was peripheral blood. J is TRBJ2-7 and V is TRBV7-8; 7 bases are a match to TRBD2. CDR3 sequence reads: CASSLAGDYLSYEQYF. In nucleotides, the CDR3 is TGTGCCAGCAGCTTAGCGGGGGACTATCTCTCCTACGAGCAGTACTTC.